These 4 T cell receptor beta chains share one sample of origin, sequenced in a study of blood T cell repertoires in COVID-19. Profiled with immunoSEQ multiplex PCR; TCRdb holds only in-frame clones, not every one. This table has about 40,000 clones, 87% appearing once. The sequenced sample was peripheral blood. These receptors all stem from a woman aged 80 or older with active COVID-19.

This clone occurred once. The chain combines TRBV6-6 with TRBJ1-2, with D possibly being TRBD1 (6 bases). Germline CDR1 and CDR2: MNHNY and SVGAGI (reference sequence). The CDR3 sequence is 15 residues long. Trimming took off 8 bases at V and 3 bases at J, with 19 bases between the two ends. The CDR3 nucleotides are TGTGCCAGCTTAGGACAGCCCGTAGGAGACTATGGCTACACCTTC. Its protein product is CASLGQPVGDYGYTF.

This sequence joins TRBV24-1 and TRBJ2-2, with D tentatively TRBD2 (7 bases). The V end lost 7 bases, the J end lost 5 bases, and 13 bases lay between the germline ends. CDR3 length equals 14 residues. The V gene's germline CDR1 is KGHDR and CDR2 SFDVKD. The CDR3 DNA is TGTGCCACCAGGGCAGGGAGGGGGACCGGGGAGCTGTTTTTT. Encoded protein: CATRAGRGTGELFF.

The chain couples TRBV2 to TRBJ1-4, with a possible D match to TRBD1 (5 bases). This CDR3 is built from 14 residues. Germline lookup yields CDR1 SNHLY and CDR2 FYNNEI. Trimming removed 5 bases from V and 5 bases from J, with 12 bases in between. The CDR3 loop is CASSRGLINEKLFF. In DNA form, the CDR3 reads TGTGCCAGCAGTAGGGGACTGATCAATGAAAAACTGTTTTTT.

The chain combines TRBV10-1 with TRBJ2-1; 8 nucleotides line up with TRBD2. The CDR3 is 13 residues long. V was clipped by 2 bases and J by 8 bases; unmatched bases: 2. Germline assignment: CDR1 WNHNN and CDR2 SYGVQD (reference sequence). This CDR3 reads CASSEGLAYEQFF. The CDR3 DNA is TGCGCCAGCAGTGAGGGACTAGCATATGAGCAGTTCTTC.